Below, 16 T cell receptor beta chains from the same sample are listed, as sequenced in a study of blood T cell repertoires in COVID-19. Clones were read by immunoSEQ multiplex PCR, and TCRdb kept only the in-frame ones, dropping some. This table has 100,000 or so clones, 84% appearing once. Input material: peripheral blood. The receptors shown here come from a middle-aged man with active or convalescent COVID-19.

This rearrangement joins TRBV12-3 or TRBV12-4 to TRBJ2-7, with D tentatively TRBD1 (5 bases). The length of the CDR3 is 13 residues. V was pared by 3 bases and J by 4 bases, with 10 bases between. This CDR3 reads CASSFQGRYEQYF. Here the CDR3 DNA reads TGTGCCAGCAGTTTTCAGGGTCGTTACGAGCAGTACTTC.

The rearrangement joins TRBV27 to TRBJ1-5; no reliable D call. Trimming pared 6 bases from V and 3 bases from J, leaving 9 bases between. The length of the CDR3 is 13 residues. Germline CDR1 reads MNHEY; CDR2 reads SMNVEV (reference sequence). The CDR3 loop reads CASRPVTNQPQHF. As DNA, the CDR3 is TGTGCCAGCAGGCCGGTTACCAATCAGCCCCAGCATTTT.

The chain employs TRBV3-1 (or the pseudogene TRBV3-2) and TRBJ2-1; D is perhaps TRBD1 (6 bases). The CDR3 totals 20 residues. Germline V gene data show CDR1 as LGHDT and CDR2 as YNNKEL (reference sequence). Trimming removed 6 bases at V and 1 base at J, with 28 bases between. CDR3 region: CASRPHIWGTGQGSYNEQFF. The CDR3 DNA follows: TGTGCCAGCAGGCCACATATATGGGGAACAGGGCAAGGGTCCTACAATGAGCAGTTCTTC.

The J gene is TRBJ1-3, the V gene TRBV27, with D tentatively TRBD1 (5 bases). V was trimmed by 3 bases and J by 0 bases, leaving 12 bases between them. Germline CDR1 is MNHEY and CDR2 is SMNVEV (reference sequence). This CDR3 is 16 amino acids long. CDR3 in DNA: TGTGCCAGCAGTTTGAAATCGGGGGGCTCTGGAAACACCATATATTTT. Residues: CASSLKSGGSGNTIYF.

The CDR3 coding sequence is TGTGCCTGGCAGGAGAACACTGAAGCTTTCTTT. It is translated as CAWQENTEAFF. The chain is built from TRBV30 and TRBJ1-1; no clear D gene. The V end lost 5 bases, the J end lost 1 base, and 5 bases lay between the germline ends. Germline assignment: CDR1 GTSNPN and CDR2 SVGIG (reference sequence). The CDR3 sequence is 11 residues long.

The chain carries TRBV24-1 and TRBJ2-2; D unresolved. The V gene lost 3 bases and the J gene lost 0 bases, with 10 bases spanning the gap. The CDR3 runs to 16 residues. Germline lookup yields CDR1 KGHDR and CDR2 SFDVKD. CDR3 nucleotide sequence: TGTGCCACCAGTGATACGCAGGCCCCGAACACCGGGGAGCTGTTTTTT. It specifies CATSDTQAPNTGELFF.

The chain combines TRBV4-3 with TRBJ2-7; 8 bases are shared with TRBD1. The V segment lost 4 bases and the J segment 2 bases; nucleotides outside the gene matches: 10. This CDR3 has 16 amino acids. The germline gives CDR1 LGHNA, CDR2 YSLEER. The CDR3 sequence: CASSRDGQGDAYEQYF. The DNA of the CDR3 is TGCGCCAGCAGCCGAGACGGACAGGGTGACGCCTACGAGCAGTACTTC.

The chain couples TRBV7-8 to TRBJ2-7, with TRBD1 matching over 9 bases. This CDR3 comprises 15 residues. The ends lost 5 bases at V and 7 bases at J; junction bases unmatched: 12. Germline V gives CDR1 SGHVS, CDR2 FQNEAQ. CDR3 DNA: TGTGCCAGCAGCCAGGGGGGGACAGGGTTTAGAGAGCAGTACTTC. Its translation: CASSQGGTGFREQYF.

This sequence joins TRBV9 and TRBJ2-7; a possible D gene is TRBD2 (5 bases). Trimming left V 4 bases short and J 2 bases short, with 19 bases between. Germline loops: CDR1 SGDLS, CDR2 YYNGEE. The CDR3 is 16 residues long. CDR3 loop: CASSPSHSADTYEQYF. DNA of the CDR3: TGTGCCAGCAGCCCCTCACATAGCGCGGATACCTACGAGCAGTACTTC.

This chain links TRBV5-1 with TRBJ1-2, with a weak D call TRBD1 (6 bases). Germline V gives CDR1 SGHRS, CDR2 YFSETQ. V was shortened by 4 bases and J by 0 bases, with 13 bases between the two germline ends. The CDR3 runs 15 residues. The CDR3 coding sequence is TGCGCCAGCAGCGGAACAGGGACCGCTAACTATGGCTACACCTTC. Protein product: CASSGTGTANYGYTF.

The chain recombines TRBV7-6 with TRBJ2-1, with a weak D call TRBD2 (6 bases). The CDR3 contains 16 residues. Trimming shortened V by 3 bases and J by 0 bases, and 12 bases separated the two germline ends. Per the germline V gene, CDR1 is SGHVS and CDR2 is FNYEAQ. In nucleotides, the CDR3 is TGTGCCAGCAGCTTGCGGGACTTGAGCTCCTACAATGAGCAGTTCTTC. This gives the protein CASSLRDLSSYNEQFF.

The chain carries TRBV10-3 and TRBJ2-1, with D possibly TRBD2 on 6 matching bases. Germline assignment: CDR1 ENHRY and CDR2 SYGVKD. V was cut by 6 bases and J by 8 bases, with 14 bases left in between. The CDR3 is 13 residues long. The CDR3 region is CAISTGLGDEQFF. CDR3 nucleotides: TGTGCCATCAGCACGGGACTCGGCGATGAGCAGTTCTTC.

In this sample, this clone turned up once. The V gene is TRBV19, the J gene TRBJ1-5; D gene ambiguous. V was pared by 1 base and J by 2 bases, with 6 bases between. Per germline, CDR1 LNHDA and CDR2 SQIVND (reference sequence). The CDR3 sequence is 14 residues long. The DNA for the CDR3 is TGTGCCAGTAGTATAGGTCCGGGCAATCAGCCCCAGCATTTT. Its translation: CASSIGPGNQPQHF.

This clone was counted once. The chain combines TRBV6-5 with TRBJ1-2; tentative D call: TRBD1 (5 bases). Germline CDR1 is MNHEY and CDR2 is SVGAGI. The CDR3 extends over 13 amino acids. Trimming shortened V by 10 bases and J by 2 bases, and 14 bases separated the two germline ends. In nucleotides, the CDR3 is TGTGCCACCACGACGGGGGTGAACTATGGCTACACCTTC. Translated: CATTTGVNYGYTF.

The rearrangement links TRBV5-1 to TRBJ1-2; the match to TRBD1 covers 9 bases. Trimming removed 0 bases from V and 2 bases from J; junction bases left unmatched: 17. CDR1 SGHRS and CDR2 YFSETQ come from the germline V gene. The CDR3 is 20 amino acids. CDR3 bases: TGCGCCAGCAGCTTGGCGGGACAAGTAACGCACAGGGGGCAGAACTATGGCTACACCTTC. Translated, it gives CASSLAGQVTHRGQNYGYTF. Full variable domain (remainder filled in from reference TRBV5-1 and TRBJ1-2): KAGVTQTPRYLIKTRGQQVTLSCSPISGHRSVSWYQQTPGQGLQFLFEYFSETQRNKGNFPGRFSGRQFSNSRSEMNVSTLELGDSALYLCASSLAGQVTHRGQNYGYTFGSGTRLTVV.

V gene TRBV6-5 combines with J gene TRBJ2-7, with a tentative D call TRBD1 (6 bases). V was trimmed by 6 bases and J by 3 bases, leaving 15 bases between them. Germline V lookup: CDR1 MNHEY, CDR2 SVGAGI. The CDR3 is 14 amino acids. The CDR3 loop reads CASSRNRENYEQYF. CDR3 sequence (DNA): TGTGCCAGCAGCCGTAACAGGGAAAACTACGAGCAGTACTTC.